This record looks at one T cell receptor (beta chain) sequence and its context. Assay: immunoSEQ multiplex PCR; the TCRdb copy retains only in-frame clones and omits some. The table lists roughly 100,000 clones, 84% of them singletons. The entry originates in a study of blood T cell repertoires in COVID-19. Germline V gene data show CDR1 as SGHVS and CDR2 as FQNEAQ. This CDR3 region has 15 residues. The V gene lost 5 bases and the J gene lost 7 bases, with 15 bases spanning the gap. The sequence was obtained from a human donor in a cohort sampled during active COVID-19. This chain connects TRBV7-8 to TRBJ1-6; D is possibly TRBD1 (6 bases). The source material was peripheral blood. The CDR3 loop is CASSNRALSNSPLHF. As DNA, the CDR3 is TGTGCCAGCAGCAACAGGGCCCTTAGCAATTCACCCCTCCACTTT.